The 32 T cell receptor beta chains presented below share a single source sample, sequenced in a study of T cells in Graves' hyperthyroidism and ophthalmopathy. The source material, RNA transcripts, was used to amplify TCR beta CDR3 regions. A set of HTBI primers served as the primers for a first-round RT-PCR of the TCR CDR3. TCRdb re-derived calls from the multiplex PCR reads in MiXCR, one entry per CDR3 protein. This sample has more than 300,000 distinct CDR3 sequences; about 14% occur once, and the top ten carry roughly 11%. Sequencing was performed on blood. Receptors originate from a woman aged 55-70 years with Graves' hyperthyroidism.

The chain uses TRBV20-1 and TRBJ1-6, with 7 bases matching TRBD1. This CDR3 is 17 amino acids long. Germline lookup yields CDR1 DFQATT and CDR2 SNEGSKA (reference sequence). The V and J ends lost 2 bases and 0 bases, in that order; junction bases with no gene match: 7. CDR3 bases: TGCAGTGCTAGAAAGGGGGCCTACAGCTCCTATAATTCACCCCTCCACTTT. Translating gives CSARKGAYSSYNSPLHF.

In this sample, this clonotype turned up many times. This rearrangement joins TRBV6-1 to TRBJ1-1; D not certain. The CDR3 covers 13 residues. The V end was cut by 6 bases, the J end by 2 bases, with 10 bases between. The germline gives CDR1 MNHNS, CDR2 SASEGT. CDR3 nucleotides: TGTGCCAGCAGGGGGTTTGTAAACACTGAAGCTTTCTTT. Residues: CASRGFVNTEAFF.

This clonotype has a count of ten or more. The chain's CDR3 is CACSDRGRNEQFF. The CDR3 bases are TGTGCCTGCTCGGACAGGGGTAGAAATGAGCAGTTCTTC. The chain is built from TRBV30 and TRBJ2-1; 9 positions agree with TRBD1. Germline values: CDR1 GTSNPN, CDR2 SVGIG (reference sequence). J was trimmed by 7 bases and V by 6 bases; bases with no gene match: 7. The CDR3 length is 13 residues.

This clonotype was found a few times. This chain joins TRBV5-4 and TRBJ2-3, with 7 nucleotides matching TRBD2. The CDR3 has 15 residues. V lost 1 base, J lost 6 bases, and 8 bases stayed unmatched. Germline CDR1 and CDR2: SGHNT and YYREEE (reference sequence). CDR3 nucleotide sequence: TGTGCCAGCAGCTTGAAAAAGGGAGCGGGGGATACGCAGTATTTT. It encodes CASSLKKGAGDTQYF.

In this sample, this clonotype turned up a few times. V and J are TRBV7-3 and TRBJ2-1; D not certain. The germline V and J ends were trimmed by 5 bases and 2 bases, with 13 bases remaining between them. The CDR3 length is 15 residues. Germline CDR1 and CDR2: SGHTA and FQGTGA. CDR3 in DNA: TGTGCCAGCAGCCCCGTGGTGGGCGCCTACAATGAGCAGTTCTTC. Encoded protein: CASSPVVGAYNEQFF. The whole variable domain, filled in from reference TRBV7-3 and TRBJ2-1, reads GAGVSQTPSNKVTEKGKYVELRCDPISGHTALYWYRQSLGQGPEFLIYFQGTGAADDSGLPNDRFFAVRPEGSVSTLKIQRTERGDSAVYLCASSPVVGAYNEQFFGPGTRLTVL.

The chain couples TRBV9 to TRBJ2-2; D tentatively reads TRBD1 or TRBD2 (5 bases each). Trimming shortened V by 4 bases and J by 5 bases, and 15 bases separated the two germline ends. This CDR3 region has 15 residues. The germline CDR1 and CDR2 sequences are SGDLS and YYNGEE. CDR3 sequence reads: CASSPAGTLTGELFF. The CDR3 nucleotides read TGTGCCAGCAGCCCTGCCGGGACGCTTACCGGGGAGCTGTTTTTT. The variable domain in full, completed from reference TRBV9 and TRBJ2-2, reads DSGVTQTPKHLITATGQRVTLRCSPRSGDLSVYWYQQSLDQGLQFLIQYYNGEERAKGNILERFSAQQFPDLHSELNLSSLELGDSALYFCASSPAGTLTGELFFGEGSRLTVL.

There are many counts of this clonotype. The chain combines TRBV10-3 with TRBJ2-3; D tentatively reads TRBD1 or TRBD2 (5 bases each). From germline, CDR1 is ENHRY and CDR2 SYGVKD. This CDR3 contains 16 residues. Trimming took 6 bases from V and 0 from J, leaving 16 bases between them. This CDR3 reads CAISRQTTSSTDTQYF. For the CDR3, the DNA is TGTGCCATCAGCAGACAGACTACTTCTAGCACAGATACGCAGTATTTT.

This clonotype occurred many times. The V gene is TRBV7-9, the J gene TRBJ2-1; D is unresolved. The CDR3 totals 15 residues. Germline-derived CDR1 and CDR2 are SEHNR and FQNEAQ (reference sequence). The V end lost 1 base, the J end lost 1 base, and 8 bases lay between the germline ends. The CDR3 sequence is CASSLEGLSYNEQFF. As DNA, the CDR3 is TGTGCCAGCAGCTTAGAGGGCCTTTCCTACAATGAGCAGTTCTTC.

This clonotype was seen ten or more times. V is TRBV2 and J is TRBJ2-5; TRBD2 is a possible D gene (6 bases). Germline CDR1 is SNHLY and CDR2 is FYNNEI. The CDR3 totals 15 residues. The germline V and J ends were trimmed by 6 bases and 5 bases, with 19 bases remaining between them. The CDR3 DNA sequence: TGTGCCAGCAGCGCGTACGGTGGGAGGAGGGAGACCCAGTACTTC. It is translated as CASSAYGGRRETQYF.

This clonotype was detected many times. The chain is built from TRBV18 and TRBJ2-7, with a tentative D call TRBD2 (5 bases). Trimming took off 2 bases at V and 6 bases at J, with 14 bases between the two ends. Germline CDR1 KGHSH, CDR2 LQKENI. The CDR3 length is 14 residues. CDR3: CASSPGMRAPEQYF. As DNA, the CDR3 is TGTGCCAGCTCACCAGGGATGCGGGCGCCCGAGCAGTACTTC.

To note about this clonotype: This could be a read error, since a much larger clone is one nucleotide away. The chain carries TRBV12-3 or TRBV12-4 and TRBJ1-2, with D perhaps TRBD1 (6 bases). The CDR3 has 14 residues. The CDR3 DNA reads as TGTGCCAGCAGTCGATTAACAGGGAACTATGGCTGCACCTTC. Protein: CASSRLTGNYGCTF.

This clonotype was counted a few times. The CDR3 sequence is CASSRRDRSYGYTF. The CDR3 nucleotides are TGTGCCAGCAGCCGTAGGGACCGAAGCTATGGCTACACCTTC. This sequence joins TRBV7-8 and TRBJ1-2; D might be TRBD1 (5 bases). The CDR3 runs to 14 residues. V was trimmed by 5 bases and J by 4 bases, leaving 14 bases between them. Germline lookup yields CDR1 SGHVS and CDR2 FQNEAQ.

This clonotype was detected ten times or more. The rearrangement links TRBV11-1 to TRBJ1-6; D ambiguous. V lost 5 bases to trimming and J lost 8 bases, with 16 bases between them. CDR1 and CDR2 from the germline V gene are SGHAT and FQDESV (reference sequence). The CDR3 consists of 15 residues. The CDR3: CASSRTGIPDSPLHF. Written as DNA, the CDR3 is TGTGCCAGCAGCCGCACCGGGATCCCCGATTCACCCCTCCACTTT.

This clonotype appeared a few times. This chain uses TRBV15 with TRBJ1-1, with D unclear. The germline V gene encodes CDR1 LNHNV and CDR2 YYDKDF (reference sequence). Trimming took 1 base from V and 3 from J, leaving 3 bases between them. The CDR3 runs to 12 residues. DNA for the CDR3: TGTGCCACCAGCAGAGGGGACACTGAAGCTTTCTTT. This sequence encodes CATSRGDTEAFF.

About this clonotype itself: A read error may explain this, as a much larger clone is one base away. This sequence joins TRBV9 and TRBJ2-7; 9 bases match TRBD2. From germline, CDR1 is SGDLS and CDR2 YYNGEE. V lost 4 bases, J lost 9 bases, and 11 bases stayed unmatched. The CDR3 runs 14 residues. CDR3 protein: CASSPGLAGSWQYF. DNA of the CDR3: TGTGCCAGCAGCCCCGGCCTAGCGGGATCTTGGCAGTACTTC.

The V gene is TRBV6-2 or TRBV6-3, the J gene TRBJ1-1; D ambiguous. The germline V and J ends were trimmed by 2 bases and 3 bases, with 10 bases remaining between them. Germline assignment: CDR1 MNHEY and CDR2 SVGEGT. This CDR3 spans 14 amino acids. This CDR3 reads CASSYKGGDTEAFF. CDR3 nucleotides: TGTGCCAGCAGTTACAAGGGTGGGGACACTGAAGCTTTCTTT.

The V call is TRBV27, the J call TRBJ1-1; 9 nucleotides line up with TRBD1. CDR1 is MNHEY, CDR2 SMNVEV, per germline (reference sequence). The CDR3 is 14 residues long. The trim removed 3 bases at V and 4 bases at J, leaving 3 bases unmatched. The CDR3 coding sequence is TGTGCCAGCAGTTTGGGGACAGGGTTCACTGAAGCTTTCTTT. This gives the protein CASSLGTGFTEAFF.

This clonotype was seen at least ten times. This chain joins TRBV12-3 or TRBV12-4 and TRBJ1-3; possible D gene TRBD1, 5 bases. CDR3 size: 15 residues. The ends were cut back, 3 bases at V and 0 bases at J, with 9 bases in the middle. CDR3 in amino acids: CASSLGGTSGNTIYF. In DNA form, the CDR3 reads TGTGCCAGCAGTTTGGGGGGGACCTCTGGAAACACCATATATTTT.

This clonotype was observed many times. The chain recombines TRBV24-1 with TRBJ2-5; D uncertain. V was clipped by 3 bases and J by 1 base, with 8 bases between them. The CDR3 spans 14 residues. The germline gives CDR1 KGHDR, CDR2 SFDVKD. The CDR3: CATSDPTSQETQYF. As DNA, the CDR3 is TGTGCCACCAGTGATCCTACCAGCCAAGAGACCCAGTACTTC.

This clonotype turned up a few times. The chain joins TRBV7-2 to TRBJ2-7; D is unclear. There are 14 residues in the CDR3. V dropped 5 bases and J dropped 2 bases, with 13 bases sitting between them. The germline V gene encodes CDR1 SGHTA and CDR2 FQGNSA. The CDR3 DNA is TGTGCCAGCAGCATAACGCGCGCAGCCTACGAGCAGTACTTC. Its protein is CASSITRAAYEQYF. Together with reference TRBV7-2 and TRBJ2-7, the CDR3 gives the full variable domain: GAGVSQSPSNKVTEKGKDVELRCDPISGHTALYWYRQSLGQGLEFLIYFQGNSAPDKSGLPSDRFSAERTGGSVSTLTIQRTQQEDSAVYLCASSITRAAYEQYFGPGTRLTVT.

This chain links TRBV12-5 with TRBJ2-3; unclear D gene. Germline loops: CDR1 LGHNT, CDR2 FRNRAP. This CDR3 spans 13 amino acids. V lost 1 base, J lost 7 bases, and 9 bases lay in between. For the CDR3, the DNA is TGTGCTAGTGGTTTGGCCCTAGGGTATACGCAGTATTTT. Amino acids: CASGLALGYTQYF.

At least ten counts were recorded for this clonotype. This chain links TRBV15 with TRBJ1-4; D is unclear. Germline CDR1 LNHNV, CDR2 YYDKDF (reference sequence). Trimming stripped 4 bases from V and 3 bases from J, with 12 bases between. CDR3 length: 15 residues. This CDR3 reads CATSMRSAANEKLFF. The CDR3 nucleotides read TGTGCCACCAGCATGCGCTCTGCAGCTAATGAAAAACTGTTTTTT.

A word on this clonotype: A much larger clone differs from this one at a single base, so this may be a read error. The CDR3 spells CAWTTSGNFNEQFF. The DNA for the CDR3 is TGTGCCTGGACGACTAGCGGTAACTTCAATGAGCAGTTCTTC. The genes are TRBV30 and TRBJ2-1; the match to TRBD2 covers 9 bases. The germline gives CDR1 GTSNPN, CDR2 SVGIG (reference sequence). The CDR3 totals 14 residues. V was clipped by 4 bases and J by 6 bases; unmatched bases: 7.

This clonotype was seen at least ten times. J is TRBJ2-3 and V is TRBV10-3; D uncertain. V was shortened by 0 bases and J by 3 bases, with 1 base between the two germline ends. There are 12 residues in the CDR3. CDR1 and CDR2 from the germline V gene are ENHRY and SYGVKD. The CDR3 spells CAISESTDTQYF. CDR3 DNA sequence: TGTGCCATCAGTGAGTCGACAGATACGCAGTATTTT.

There are many counts of this clonotype. The chain uses TRBV12-3 or TRBV12-4 and TRBJ2-5, with D possibly TRBD1 on 5 matching bases. This CDR3 spans 14 amino acids. Trimming took off 1 base at V and 7 bases at J, with 13 bases between the two ends. In nucleotides, the CDR3 is TGTGCCAGCAGTTTAGGACAGTACCCCTCGACCCAGTACTTC. Its translation: CASSLGQYPSTQYF.

This clonotype was counted only a few times. The chain joins TRBV28 to TRBJ2-2; 7 bases are a match to TRBD1. Germline CDR1 and CDR2: MDHEN and SYDVKM. V shed 8 bases, J shed 5 bases, and the junction held 14 bases outside the gene matches. The CDR3 runs to 16 residues. CDR3 sequence (DNA): TGTGCCAGCGAGGGGGCTAGCCGGAGTCAGACCGGGGAGCTGTTTTTT. Translated, it gives CASEGASRSQTGELFF.

This clonotype was observed many times. The chain links TRBV20-1 to TRBJ1-2; a weak D match, TRBD1 (6 bases). Germline CDR1 and CDR2: DFQATT and SNEGSKA (reference sequence). The V gene lost 3 bases and the J gene lost 7 bases, with 15 bases spanning the gap. The CDR3 runs to 13 residues. CDR3 sequence (DNA): TGCAGTGCTAGCTCAGGGGAGTCCTCTGGCTACACCTTC. This gives the protein CSASSGESSGYTF.

This clonotype was recorded at least ten times. The chain carries TRBV7-8 and TRBJ2-7, with 14 bases matching TRBD2. CDR1 is SGHVS and CDR2 is FQNEAQ in the germline V gene. The CDR3 has 18 amino acids. V lost 3 bases and J lost 1; bases outside the gene matches: 8. In DNA form, the CDR3 reads TGTGCCAGCAGCTTCGCGGGACTAGCGGGAGATCGGTCCTACGAGCAGTACTTC. Protein product: CASSFAGLAGDRSYEQYF.

In its sample, this clonotype was seen a few times. The chain is built from TRBV15 and TRBJ1-2; 7 bases map to TRBD1. Trimming at V came to 4 bases and at J to 3 bases, leaving 5 bases not matched to a gene. Germline V gene sequence: CDR1 LNHNV, CDR2 YYDKDF (reference sequence). The CDR3 runs to 14 residues. CDR3 protein: CATSTPGGDYGYTF. Written as DNA, the CDR3 is TGTGCCACCAGCACTCCAGGGGGGGACTATGGCTACACCTTC.

This clonotype was observed at least ten times. The V call is TRBV11-2, the J call TRBJ2-3; the D call may be TRBD1 or TRBD2 (5 bases each). CDR3 size: 16 residues. The V gene's germline CDR1 is SGHAT and CDR2 FQNNGV. Trimming took 5 bases from V and 4 from J, leaving 19 bases between them. As DNA, the CDR3 is TGTGCCAGCAGCCCCCTCCTAGTTCGAGGGGCAGATACGCAGTATTTT. Translation: CASSPLLVRGADTQYF.

There are a few counts of this clonotype. The chain links TRBV10-3 to TRBJ2-3; D might be TRBD1 or TRBD2, each matching 6 bases. V was clipped by 4 bases and J by 5 bases, with 13 bases between them. Germline values: CDR1 ENHRY, CDR2 SYGVKD. The CDR3 is 14 residues long. Here the CDR3 DNA reads TGTGCCATCAGTGCTGGCAGGGGACTAGATACGCAGTATTTT. Its protein product is CAISAGRGLDTQYF.

This clonotype showed up just a few times. This rearrangement joins TRBV6-1 to TRBJ1-3; D unclear. CDR3 length: 14 residues. Trimming removed 6 bases from V and 0 bases from J, with 9 bases in between. In germline, CDR1 is MNHNS, CDR2 SASEGT. The CDR3 nucleotides read TGTGCCAGCAGGGCACGCTACTCTGGAAACACCATATATTTT. Translated: CASRARYSGNTIYF.